The present T cell receptor beta chain was sequenced within a study of T cells in Graves' hyperthyroidism and ophthalmopathy. RNA transcripts were the template for amplifying TCR beta CDR3 regions. The TCR CDR3 first-round RT-PCR relied on the HTBI primer set. One entry per CDR3 protein results from TCRdb running MiXCR on the multiplex PCR reads. The sample lists around 600,000 distinct CDR3 sequences; approximately 14% were seen once. This clonotype came up many times. The antigen is undetermined. Germline V CDR1 and CDR2: SGHTA, FQGNSA. V lost 4 bases and J lost 1, with 9 bases in between. The CDR3 has 14 amino acids. Findings and caveats of the study: Ophthalmopathy, as predicted by the model, came a median about six months after the prediction.

An absence of ophthalmopathy progression within 18 months meant stable Graves' hyperthyroidism. Newly diagnosed hyperthyroidism, duration under 2 months, in patients aged 18 to 65. This chain connects TRBV7-2 to TRBJ2-3; no definite D call. The sequence was obtained from a woman aged 30 to 39 with Graves' hyperthyroidism. Sequencing was done on a sample of blood. CDR3 nucleotide sequence: TGTGCCAGCAGCTCGTTTGTGGGCACAGATACGCAGTATTTT. Amino acid sequence: CASSSFVGTDTQYF.